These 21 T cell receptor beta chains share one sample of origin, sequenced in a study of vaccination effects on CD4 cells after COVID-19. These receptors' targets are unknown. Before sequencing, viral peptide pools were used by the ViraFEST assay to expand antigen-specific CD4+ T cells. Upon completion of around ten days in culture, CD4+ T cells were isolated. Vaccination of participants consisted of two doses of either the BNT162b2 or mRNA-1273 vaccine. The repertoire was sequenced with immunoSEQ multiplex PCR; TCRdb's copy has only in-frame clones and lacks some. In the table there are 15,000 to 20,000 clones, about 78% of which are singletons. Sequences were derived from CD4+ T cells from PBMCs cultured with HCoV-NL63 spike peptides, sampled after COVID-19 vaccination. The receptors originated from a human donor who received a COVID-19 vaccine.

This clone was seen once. The CDR3 here is CASSRLGQGGTEAFF. The CDR3 DNA sequence: TGCGCCAGCAGCCGCCTAGGACAGGGGGGCACTGAAGCTTTCTTT. The V gene is TRBV5-1, the J gene TRBJ1-1, with 10 bases fitting TRBD1. The germline V gene has CDR1 SGHRS and CDR2 YFSETQ. The junction had 7 bases not matched to a gene; V was cut back by 4 bases and J by 4 bases. The CDR3 length is 15 residues. Drawing the rest from reference TRBV5-1 and TRBJ1-1, the complete variable domain is KAGVTQTPRYLIKTRGQQVTLSCSPISGHRSVSWYQQTPGQGLQFLFEYFSETQRNKGNFPGRFSGRQFSNSRSEMNVSTLELGDSALYLCASSRLGQGGTEAFFGQGTRLTVV.

The CDR3, as DNA: TGTGCCATCAGTGAGTCGTGGGGGGGGAACACTGAAGCTTTCTTT. Encoded protein: CAISESWGGNTEAFF. V is TRBV10-3 and J is TRBJ1-1, with a tentative D call TRBD1 (5 bases). Trimming cost V 0 bases and J 1 base, with 9 bases left between them. Germline V gene data show CDR1 as ENHRY and CDR2 as SYGVKD. The CDR3 covers 15 residues.

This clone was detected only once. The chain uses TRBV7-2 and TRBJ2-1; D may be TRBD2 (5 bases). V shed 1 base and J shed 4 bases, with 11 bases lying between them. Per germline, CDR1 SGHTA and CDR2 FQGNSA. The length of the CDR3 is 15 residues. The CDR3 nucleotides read TGTGCCAGCAGCTTAGGGCTCGGCGGGTACAATGAGCAGTTCTTC. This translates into CASSLGLGGYNEQFF.

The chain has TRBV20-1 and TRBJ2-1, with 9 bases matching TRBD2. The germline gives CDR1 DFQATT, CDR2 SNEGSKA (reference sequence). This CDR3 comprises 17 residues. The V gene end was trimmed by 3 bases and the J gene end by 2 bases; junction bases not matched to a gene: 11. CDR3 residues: CSASPTLSGGTYNEQFF. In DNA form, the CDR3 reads TGCAGTGCTAGTCCGACCTTAAGCGGGGGGACCTACAATGAGCAGTTCTTC.

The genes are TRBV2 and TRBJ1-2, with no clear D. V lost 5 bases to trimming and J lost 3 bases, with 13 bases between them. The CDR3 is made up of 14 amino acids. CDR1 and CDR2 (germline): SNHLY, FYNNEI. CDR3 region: CASSLKAGHYGYTF. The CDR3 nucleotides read TGTGCCAGCAGTCTCAAGGCAGGTCACTATGGCTACACCTTC.

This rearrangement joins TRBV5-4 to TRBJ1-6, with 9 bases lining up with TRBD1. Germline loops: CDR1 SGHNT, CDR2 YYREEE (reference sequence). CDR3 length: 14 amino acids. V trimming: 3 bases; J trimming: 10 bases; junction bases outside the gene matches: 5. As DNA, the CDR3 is TGTGCCAGCAGCTCACAGGGGGCTCTCTCACCCCTCCACTTT. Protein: CASSSQGALSPLHF.

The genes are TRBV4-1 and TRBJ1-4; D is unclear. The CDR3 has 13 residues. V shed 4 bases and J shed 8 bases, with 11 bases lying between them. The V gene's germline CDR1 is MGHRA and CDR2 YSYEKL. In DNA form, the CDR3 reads TGCGCCAGCAGCCTCGGACCCTTGGAAAAACTGTTTTTT. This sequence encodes CASSLGPLEKLFF.

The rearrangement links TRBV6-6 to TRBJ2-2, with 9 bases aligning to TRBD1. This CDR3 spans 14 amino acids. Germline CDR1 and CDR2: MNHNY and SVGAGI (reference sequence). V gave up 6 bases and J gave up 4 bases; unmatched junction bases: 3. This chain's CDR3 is CASSRQGVTGELFF. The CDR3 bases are TGTGCCAGCAGCCGACAGGGGGTCACCGGGGAGCTGTTTTTT.

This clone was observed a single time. The CDR3 DNA reads as TGTGCCAGCAGCTCCGGGACAGGGGGCCCTGGGGCCAACGTCCTGACTTTC. The encoded protein is CASSSGTGGPGANVLTF. The chain uses TRBV5-6 and TRBJ2-6, with 12 bases fitting TRBD1. The V gene's germline CDR1 is SGHDT and CDR2 YYEEEE. V was clipped by 3 bases and J by 2 bases; unmatched bases: 3. This CDR3 has 17 residues.

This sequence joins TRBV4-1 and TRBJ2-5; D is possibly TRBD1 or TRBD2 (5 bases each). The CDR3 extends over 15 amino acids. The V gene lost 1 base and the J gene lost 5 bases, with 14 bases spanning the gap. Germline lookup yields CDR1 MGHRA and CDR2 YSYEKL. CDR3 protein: CASSQGGVLTETQYF. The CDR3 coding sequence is TGCGCCAGCAGCCAAGGAGGGGTCTTAACGGAGACCCAGTACTTC.

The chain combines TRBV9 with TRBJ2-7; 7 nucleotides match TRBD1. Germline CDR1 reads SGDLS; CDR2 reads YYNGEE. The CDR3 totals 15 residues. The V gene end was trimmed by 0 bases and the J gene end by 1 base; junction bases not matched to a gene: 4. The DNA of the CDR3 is TGTGCCAGCAGCGTAGGACAGGGCGAGTCCTACGAGCAGTACTTC. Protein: CASSVGQGESYEQYF.

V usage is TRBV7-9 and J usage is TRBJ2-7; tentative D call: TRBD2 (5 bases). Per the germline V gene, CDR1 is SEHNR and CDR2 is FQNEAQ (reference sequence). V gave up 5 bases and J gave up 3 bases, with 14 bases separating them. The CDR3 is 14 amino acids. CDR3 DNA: TGTGCCAGCAGCGGACTGACGTGGAACTACGAGCAGTACTTC. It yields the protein CASSGLTWNYEQYF.

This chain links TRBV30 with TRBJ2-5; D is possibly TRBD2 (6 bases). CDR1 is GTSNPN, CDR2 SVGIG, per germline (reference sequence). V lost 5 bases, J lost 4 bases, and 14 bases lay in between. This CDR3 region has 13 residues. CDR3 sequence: CAWRGRGGETQYF. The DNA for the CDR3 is TGTGCCTGGCGAGGTAGGGGAGGAGAGACCCAGTACTTC.

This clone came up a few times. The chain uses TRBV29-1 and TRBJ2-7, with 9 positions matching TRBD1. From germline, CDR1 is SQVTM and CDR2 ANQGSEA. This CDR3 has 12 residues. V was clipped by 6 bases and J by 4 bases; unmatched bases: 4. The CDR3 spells CSVADRGYEQYF. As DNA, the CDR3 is TGCAGCGTAGCGGACAGGGGTTACGAGCAGTACTTC.

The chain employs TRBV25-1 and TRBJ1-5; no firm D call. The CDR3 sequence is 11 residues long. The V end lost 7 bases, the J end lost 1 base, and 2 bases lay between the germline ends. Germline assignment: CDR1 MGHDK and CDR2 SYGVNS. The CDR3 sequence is CASMSNQPQHF. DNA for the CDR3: TGTGCCAGCATGAGCAATCAGCCCCAGCATTTT.

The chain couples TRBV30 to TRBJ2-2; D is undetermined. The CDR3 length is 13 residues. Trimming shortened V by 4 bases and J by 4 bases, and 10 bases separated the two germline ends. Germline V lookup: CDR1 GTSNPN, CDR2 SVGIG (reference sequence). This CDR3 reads CAWNKTPTGELFF. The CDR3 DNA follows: TGTGCCTGGAATAAGACTCCCACCGGGGAGCTGTTTTTT.

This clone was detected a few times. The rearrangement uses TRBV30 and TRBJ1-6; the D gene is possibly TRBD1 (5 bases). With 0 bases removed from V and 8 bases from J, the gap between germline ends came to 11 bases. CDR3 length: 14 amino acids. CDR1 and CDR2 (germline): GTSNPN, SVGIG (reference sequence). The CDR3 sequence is CAWSVSGTHSPLHF. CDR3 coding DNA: TGTGCCTGGAGTGTTAGCGGGACGCATTCACCCCTCCACTTT. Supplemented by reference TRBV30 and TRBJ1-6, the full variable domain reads SQTIHQWPATLVQPVGSPLSLECTVEGTSNPNLYWYRQAAGRGLQLLFYSVGIGQISSEVPQNLSASRPQDRQFILSSKKLLLSDSGFYLCAWSVSGTHSPLHFGNGTRLTVT.

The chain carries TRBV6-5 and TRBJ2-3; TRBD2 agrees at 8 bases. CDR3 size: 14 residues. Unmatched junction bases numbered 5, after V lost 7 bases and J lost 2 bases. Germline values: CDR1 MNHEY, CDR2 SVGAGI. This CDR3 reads CASNGGGYTDTQYF. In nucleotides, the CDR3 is TGTGCCAGCAACGGGGGGGGGTACACAGATACGCAGTATTTT.

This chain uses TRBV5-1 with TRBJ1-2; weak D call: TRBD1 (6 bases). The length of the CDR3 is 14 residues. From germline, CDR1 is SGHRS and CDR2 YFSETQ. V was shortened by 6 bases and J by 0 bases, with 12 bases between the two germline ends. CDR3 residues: CASTLRDTNYGYTF. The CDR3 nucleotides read TGCGCCAGCACCCTGCGGGACACTAACTATGGCTACACCTTC.

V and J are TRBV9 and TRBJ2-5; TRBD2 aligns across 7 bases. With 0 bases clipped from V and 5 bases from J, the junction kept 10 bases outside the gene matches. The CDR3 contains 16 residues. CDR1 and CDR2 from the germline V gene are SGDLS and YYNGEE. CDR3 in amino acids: CASSVDWRGSGETQYF. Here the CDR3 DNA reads TGTGCCAGCAGCGTAGACTGGCGGGGGTCGGGGGAGACCCAGTACTTC.

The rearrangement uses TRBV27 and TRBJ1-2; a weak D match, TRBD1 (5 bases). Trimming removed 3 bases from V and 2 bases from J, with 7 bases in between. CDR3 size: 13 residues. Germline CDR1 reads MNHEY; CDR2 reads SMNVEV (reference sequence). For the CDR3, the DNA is TGTGCCAGCAGTTTGGGGGAAAACTATGGCTACACCTTC. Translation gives CASSLGENYGYTF.